The clone carrying this T cell receptor (beta chain) appeared a few times. As yet, its antigen is unknown. Method: immunoSEQ multiplex PCR; TCRdb's copy keeps in-frame clones and lacks some. The repertoire holds some 62,000 clones, with roughly 77% as singletons. The data originate from a study of radiotherapy plus CTLA-4 blockade in lung cancer. Points from the study as a whole: TCR clones from tumors expanded in blood after radiotherapy plus ipilimumab.

This CDR3 region has 20 residues. V gave up 0 bases and J gave up 2 bases; unmatched junction bases: 18. Germline CDR1 reads LGHNT; CDR2 reads FRNRAP. The chain couples TRBV12-5 to TRBJ2-7; 8 nucleotides match TRBD1. The source is a human donor with non-small cell lung cancer who had a complete response to radiotherapy plus ipilimumab. The material sequenced was peripheral blood, taken from a patient treated with radiotherapy plus ipilimumab. The CDR3 protein is CASGLVLVDYGTGRTYEQYF. The CDR3 nucleotides are TGTGCTAGTGGTTTGGTACTTGTCGACTACGGGACAGGAAGAACCTACGAGCAGTACTTC.